Listed below are T cell receptor beta chains from one sample, sequenced in a study of cytomegalovirus exposure and HLA in healthy donors. Here immunoSEQ multiplex PCR was the method, and the copy in TCRdb shows in-frame clones only, minus some. The sample records 150,000 or so clones, 60% to 80% being singletons. Sample: PBMCs. These receptor sequences come from a man over 45 in good health and CMV-seropositive. CDR3s include the opening cysteine and the closing phenylalanine or tryptophan. Each record gives: J gene, clone size, D gene, V gene, CDR3 DNA, CDR3 protein. The D gene is left open where the match is weak. A clone size is listed for some rows: how often the clone was seen (once, few, many), or a class if it is expanded.

J gene: TRBJ2-7
clone size: few
D gene: TRBD1
V gene: TRBV19
CDR3 DNA: TGTGCCAGTAGTACGGACAGGGGCGAGCAGTACTTC
CDR3 protein: CASSTDRGEQYF

J gene: TRBJ2-5
clone size: NA
D gene: TRBD2
V gene: TRBV7-9
CDR3 DNA: TGTGCCAGCAGCTTAGTTGTGGGAGGGGAGACCCAGTACTTC
CDR3 protein: CASSLVVGGETQYF

J gene: TRBJ1-4
clone size: NA
D gene: NA
V gene: TRBV4-2
CDR3 DNA: TGTGCCAGCAGCCAAGACCCCAGGGGAAGTGAAAAACTGTTTTTT
CDR3 protein: CASSQDPRGSEKLFF

J gene: TRBJ1-3
clone size: NA
D gene: NA
V gene: TRBV10-1
CDR3 DNA: TGCGCCAGCAGTGATGAGCCCACAGGTGCCAGCTCTGGAAACACCATATATTTT
CDR3 protein: CASSDEPTGASSGNTIYF

J gene: TRBJ2-7
clone size: NA
D gene: TRBD1
V gene: TRBV7-9
CDR3 DNA: TGTGCCAGCAGCTTAGGTCGGACAGGGATTAACGAGCAGTACTTC
CDR3 protein: CASSLGRTGINEQYF

J gene: TRBJ2-7
clone size: NA
D gene: TRBD1
V gene: TRBV5-4
CDR3 DNA: TGTGCCAGCAGCCCCGGGACAGACCTTCGGTACGAGCAGTACTTC
CDR3 protein: CASSPGTDLRYEQYF

J gene: TRBJ2-7
clone size: NA
D gene: TRBD1
V gene: TRBV6-4
CDR3 DNA: TGTGCCAGCAGTACTCCGGGACAGGGGGCCTACGAGCAGTACTTC
CDR3 protein: CASSTPGQGAYEQYF

J gene: TRBJ2-7
clone size: NA
D gene: TRBD1
V gene: TRBV5-1
CDR3 DNA: TGCGCCAGCAGCCCGACAGGGCTCCTGGCCTACGAGCAGTACTTC
CDR3 protein: CASSPTGLLAYEQYF

J gene: TRBJ2-3
clone size: NA
D gene: NA
V gene: TRBV2
CDR3 DNA: TGTGCCAGCAGTGAGCAGACTCCAAACACAGATACGCAGTATTTT
CDR3 protein: CASSEQTPNTDTQYF

J gene: TRBJ2-2
clone size: NA
D gene: NA
V gene: TRBV5-8
CDR3 DNA: TGTGCCAGCAGCTCAGTATACCGGACGGGGGTCCAAGAGCTGTTTTTT
CDR3 protein: CASSSVYRTGVQELFF

J gene: TRBJ1-2
clone size: NA
D gene: TRBD1
V gene: TRBV30
CDR3 DNA: TGTGCCTGGACCCCGACCGGGACAGGGGTAAACTATGGCTACACCTTC
CDR3 protein: CAWTPTGTGVNYGYTF